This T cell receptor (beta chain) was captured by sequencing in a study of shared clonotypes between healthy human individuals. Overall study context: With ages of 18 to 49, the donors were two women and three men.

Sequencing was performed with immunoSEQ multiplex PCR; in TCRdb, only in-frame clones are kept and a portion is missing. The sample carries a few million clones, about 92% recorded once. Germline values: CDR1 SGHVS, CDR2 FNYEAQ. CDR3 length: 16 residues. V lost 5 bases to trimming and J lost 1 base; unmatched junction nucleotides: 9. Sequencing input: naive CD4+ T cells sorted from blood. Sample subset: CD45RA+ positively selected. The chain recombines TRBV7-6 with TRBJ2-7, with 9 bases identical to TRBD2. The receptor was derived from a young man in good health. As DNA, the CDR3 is TGTGCCAGCAGCCCCGTGATCACTAGCGGGTCCTACGAGCAGTACTTC. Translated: CASSPVITSGSYEQYF.